This T cell receptor (beta chain) was captured in a study of vaccination and CD4 T cells after COVID-19 (dated 2022 in TCRdb). Some background on the complete study: SARS-CoV-2 positivity had been established in the convalescent patients by nasal swab PCR, and mild disease was recorded in several of these patients and severe disease in one. The convalescent cohort included six males and four females, with two Hispanic individuals, seven Caucasians, two Asians and one multiracial person. Each participant got two doses of either the Pfizer-BioNTech BNT162b2 vaccine (n=8) or the Moderna mRNA-1273 vaccine (n=2). Post-COVID blood samples were collected from convalescent patients a median of approximately 100 days after diagnosis, with a range of about 35 to 161 days. The time from the second vaccine dose to post-vaccine blood sampling had a median of roughly 77 days and ranged from roughly 13 to 241 days. The cultures were stimulated with overlapping spike peptide pools from SARS-CoV-2 and from the common cold coronaviruses HCoV-NL63, HCoV-OC43 and HCoV-229E. In control cultures, a CEFX viral epitope pool was used as positive control, an HIV-1 Nef peptide pool was used as negative control, or no peptide was added. In nine to eleven COVID-19 convalescent patients and a handful of infection-naive healthy vaccine recipients, researchers compared the spike-specific CD4+ TCR repertoire from before mRNA vaccination with the repertoire from after. Overall study results and their limits: In convalescent patients, a median around 89% of post-vaccine SARS-CoV-2-reactive clones were detected only after vaccination, suggesting vaccine-specific priming. Although the median number of SARS-CoV-2-reactive clonotypes went up from some 23 after infection to around 40 after vaccination, the increase was not significant. Nearly all vaccine-specific clones in convalescent patients (304 of 307) were mono-reactive for SARS-CoV-2 spike rather than cross-reactive with common cold coronaviruses. Relatively few convalescent patients were included in the study, and early timepoints after natural infection were not analyzed.

Including cysteine and phenylalanine, the CDR3 has 15 amino acids. The read is trimmed to its CDR3 DNA, 45 bases read in frame from base 1. Trimming accounts for 4 bases at V and 8 bases at J, while the number of junction bases matched to no gene is 12. According to the germline V gene (reference sequence), CDR1 reads LNHNV and CDR2 reads YYDKDF. The treatment or condition label for this specimen denotes: roughly 10-day PBMC culture with coronavirus spike peptide pools or control peptides (ViraFEST assay). To expand antigen-specific T cells with peptide pools and then pick out the expanded clonotypes through TCR sequencing, the study relied on the ViraFEST assay. The convalescent patients' positive SARS-CoV-2 PCR tests were from March to December 2020, which was before the Alpha, Beta and Delta variants emerged in the United States. Roughly 2 million PBMCs per well were cultured in IMDM with roughly 5% human AB serum and 8.5 to 10 IU/ml IL-2, plus 10 ug/ml peptide pools. On days 3 and 7, half of the culture medium was replaced with fresh IL-2-containing medium. After around 11 days of culture, CD4+ T cells were isolated by negative selection with the EasySep CD4+ T cell isolation kit. Ficoll-Paque Plus gradient centrifugation was used to isolate PBMCs from whole blood, and the isolated PBMCs were then either used fresh or cryopreserved at -140C. Each culture condition was generally run in triplicate wells.

The method was PCR. DNA from cultured CD4+ T cells underwent TCR sequencing with the Oncomine TCR Beta short-read assay at the Johns Hopkins FTIC core. The QIAamp micro DNA kit was used to extract genomic DNA from the cultured CD4+ T cells. Oncomine TCR Beta libraries from cultured CD4+ T cells were pooled using unique dual indexes and sequenced on an Illumina iSeq 100. The published analysis was carried out like this. Non-productive sequences were removed, and CDR3s not starting with C, not ending with F or W, or shorter than 7 amino acids were discarded. Antigen-specific clonotypes were identified using the MANAFEST web application through comparison of peptide-stimulated wells with reference and other culture wells. Positive clones required FDR below 0.05, an odds ratio above 5, and productive frequency above 0.1% in at least two of three replicate wells. A clonotype counted as cross-reactive if it showed significant expansion both in the SARS-CoV-2 spike wells and in at least one common cold coronavirus spike condition. Similarity between CDR3 sequences was evaluated in R version 3.6.1 using Levenshtein distances (stringdist) and unrooted phylogenetic trees (ape). TCRdb cleaned the public reads at Q25 with fastp, built clones with MiXCR and kept in-frame beta chains. Each entry merges the rows of one CDR3 protein and shows their most common DNA and genes. The V and J calls, along with clone size, are taken from TCRdb and not from the paper's own processing. The table for this sample lists around 20,000 distinct CDR3 sequences; 26% of them were counted only once. Roughly a tenth of the sample lies in the top ten.

This clonotype was recorded a few times. Its antigen has not been determined. Base qualities are missing; no much larger clone stands one base away. Recombination linked TRBV15 to TRBJ1-2, and 8 junction bases match TRBD1. The source of this sequence is a human donor with COVID-19. The sequenced sample was cultured CD4+ T cells from blood. The CDR3 protein is CATSKAETGVGGYTF. DNA sequence: TGTGCCACCAGCAAAGCCGAGACAGGGGTAGGCGGCTACACCTTC.